Sequencing of this T cell receptor beta chain was carried out in a study of shared clonotypes between healthy human individuals. Whole-study findings and limits: Generation probabilities were higher for clonotypes shared across all four sorted-subset donors than for unshared ones.

Once extracted for a subset, genomic DNA was divided evenly among several immunoSEQ plates. Original data processing: Because ImmunoSEQ provided only junction sequences with no quality scores, the filtering differed. Sequenced by immunoSEQ multiplex PCR; TCRdb stores in-frame clones only, minus some. That table furnishes V, J and clone size, whereas the DNA furnished D and trimming. Of roughly 1 million clones in the sample, roughly 74% were seen once. Trimming stripped 2 bases from V and 5 bases from J, with 9 bases between. CDR3 length: 13 amino acids. The germline CDR1 and CDR2 sequences are MDHEN and SYDVKM. On this clone itself: Its antigen is still unknown.

Sequencing used memory CD4+ T cells from PBMCs. As for subset: CD45RA-negative fraction. This TCR came from a man aged 18 to 29 in good health. Some clones in this sample may be carry-over from other donors' samples. This rearrangement joins TRBV28 to TRBJ1-1; unclear D gene. CDR3 amino acids: CASSLRQATEAFF. CDR3 sequence (DNA): TGTGCCAGCAGTTTACGGCAGGCTACTGAAGCTTTCTTT.